These T cell receptor beta chains were read from a single sample in a study of Graves' ophthalmopathy and Graves' hyperthyroidism. TCRdb redid the calling of the multiplex PCR reads with MiXCR, one entry per CDR3 protein. The data show roughly 60,000 distinct CDR3 sequences, approximately 50% seen once. The specimen sequenced was peripheral blood. All receptors come from an adult woman with Graves' ophthalmopathy. CDR3s include the opening cysteine and the closing phenylalanine or tryptophan. The D gene is left open where the match is weak. Clone size is not always given. Where it is, it says once, few, many or a class for expanded clones.

CASSPAGRATGNTQYF,TGTGCCAGCAGCCCAGCAGGCAGGGCCACCGGGAATACGCAGTATTTT,TRBV11-2,TRBJ2-3,many,NA
CSATEGNQPQYF,TGCAGTGCGACGGAGGGGAATCAGCCCCAGTACTTC,TRBV20-1,TRBJ2-5,NA,NA
CASSERGDPYGYTF,TGTGCCAGCAGTGAAAGAGGGGATCCTTATGGCTACACCTTC,TRBV2,TRBJ1-2,many,NA
CASSPRLGTDTQYF,TGCGCCAGCAGCCCCCGACTAGGAACAGATACGCAGTATTTT,TRBV4-3,TRBJ2-3,many,NA
CASRDRDEQYF,TGTGCCAGCAGAGACAGGGACGAGCAGTACTTC,TRBV9,TRBJ2-7,few,TRBD1
CASSPPGQGGEKLFF,TGTGCCAGCAGTCCTCCGGGACAGGGAGGTGAAAAACTGTTTTTT,TRBV12-3/TRBV12-4,TRBJ1-4,many,TRBD1
CASSLTYRGEGQGGYTF,TGTGCCAGCAGCTTAACCTATCGGGGGGAAGGGCAAGGCGGCTACACCTTC,TRBV7-2,TRBJ1-2,many,NA
CASSLYPRDRGRLEKLFF,TGTGCCAGCAGCTTATATCCTCGGGACAGGGGGCGGTTGGAAAAACTGTTTTTT,TRBV7-9,TRBJ1-4,NA,TRBD1
CASSLSGRETQYF,TGTGCCAGTAGTTTAAGTGGGCGGGAGACCCAGTACTTC,TRBV19,TRBJ2-5,many,NA
CASSSPGRKDQPQHF,TGTGCCAGCAGCTCACCGGGACGGAAGGATCAGCCCCAGCATTTT,TRBV5-6,TRBJ1-5,once,NA
CSAPWAGGETQYF,TGCAGTGCCCCGTGGGCAGGGGGAGAGACCCAGTACTTC,TRBV20-1,TRBJ2-5,NA,TRBD1
CASSESGLRMVTEAFF,TGTGCCAGCAGTGAGTCAGGCCTCCGTATGGTCACTGAAGCTTTCTTT,TRBV2,TRBJ1-1,many,NA
CASGSSGRSYNEQFF,TGTGCCAGCGGCTCCAGCGGGAGGTCCTACAATGAGCAGTTCTTC,TRBV7-2,TRBJ2-1,NA,TRBD2
CSAREWGRPF,TGCAGTGCTAGGGAATGGGGCAGGCCCTTT,TRBV20-1,TRBJ1-1,NA,NA
CASSLAPGAFF,TGTGCCAGCAGCTTAGCCCCCGGAGCTTTCTTT,TRBV7-9,TRBJ1-1,NA,NA
CSALRQGAYEQYF,TGCAGTGCTCTCAGACAGGGGGCCTACGAGCAGTACTTC,TRBV20-1,TRBJ2-7,many,TRBD1
CASSTTGTGEQPQHF,TGTGCCAGCAGCACTACCGGGACAGGGGAACAGCCCCAGCATTTT,TRBV7-2,TRBJ1-5,many,TRBD1
CASSLVIARYTIYF,TGTGCCAGCAGCTTAGTGATAGCGAGGTACACCATATATTTT,TRBV7-8,TRBJ1-3,NA,NA
CSAVRDRADNSPLHF,TGCAGTGCTGTCAGGGACAGGGCAGATAATTCACCCCTCCACTTT,TRBV20-1,TRBJ1-6,NA,TRBD1
CASSVSGGSYEQYF,TGTGCCAGCAGCGTATCAGGGGGCTCCTACGAGCAGTACTTC,TRBV12-3/TRBV12-4,TRBJ2-7,many,TRBD1
CSARTSGGFYEQYF,TGCAGTGCTAGGACTAGCGGGGGTTTCTACGAGCAGTACTTC,TRBV20-1,TRBJ2-7,NA,TRBD2
CASSAGHSGAEQFF,TGTGCCAGCAGCGCCGGACACTCCGGGGCTGAGCAGTTCTTC,TRBV9,TRBJ2-1,many,NA
CSAEGEGAAGYTF,TGCAGCGCCGAAGGGGAGGGGGCGGCTGGCTACACCTTC,TRBV29-1,TRBJ1-2,medium-sized,TRBD1
CAAGAQAGTGRVEQFF,TGCGCCGCAGGGGCCCAGGCAGGTACGGGACGAGTTGAGCAGTTCTTC,TRBV29-1,TRBJ2-1,NA,NA
CASSQTGGETQYFGELFF,NA,TRBV12-3/TRBV12-4,TRBJ2-2,NA,NA
CASSVPETGPYEQYF,TGTGCCAGCAGCGTGCCGGAGACGGGCCCCTACGAGCAGTACTTC,TRBV14,TRBJ2-7,NA,NA
CASSFGGGETQYF,TGTGCCAGCAGCTTTGGCGGTGGGGAGACCCAGTACTTC,TRBV11-3,TRBJ2-5,once,NA
CASSFFGETQYF,TGTGCCAGCAGCTTTTTCGGCGAGACCCAGTACTTC,TRBV7-3,TRBJ2-5,many,NA
CSADPGTGETQHF,TGCAGTGCTGACCCCGGGACTGGAGAGACCCAGCATTTT,TRBV20-1,TRBJ1-5,NA,NA
CSGREPGRDTQYF,TGCAGCGGCAGAGAACCGGGACGGGATACGCAGTATTTT,TRBV20-1,TRBJ2-3,NA,NA
CASSSLNSYEQYF,TGTGCCAGCAGCTCTCTCAACTCCTACGAGCAGTACTTC,TRBV27,TRBJ2-7,many,NA
CASSYTGASGSETQYF,TGTGCCAGCAGTTACACCGGGGCCAGCGGGAGCGAGACCCAGTACTTC,TRBV6-5,TRBJ2-5,NA,TRBD2
CASSRTGKGLTGELFF,TGTGCCAGCAGCCGCACAGGAAAGGGGTTGACCGGGGAGCTGTTTTTT,TRBV6-5,TRBJ2-2,many,NA
CASSFDQSSGNTIYF,TGTGCCAGCAGTTTCGATCAAAGCTCTGGAAACACCATATATTTT,TRBV28,TRBJ1-3,few,NA
CSVTAGTLAKNIQYF,TGCAGCGTGACCGCCGGGACGTTAGCCAAAAACATTCAGTACTTC,TRBV29-1,TRBJ2-4,many,NA
CASSVGYEQYF,TGTGCCAGCAGTGTGGGCTACGAGCAGTACTTC,TRBV6-4,TRBJ2-7,NA,NA
CSVEAAIYNEQFF,TGCAGCGTGGAGGCGGCTATATACAATGAGCAGTTCTTC,TRBV29-1,TRBJ2-1,NA,NA
CASSLASAPQFF,TGTGCCAGCAGCTTAGCGAGCGCACCACAGTTCTTC,TRBV7-2,TRBJ2-1,once,NA
CASSRGNQPQQFF,TGTGCCAGCAGCAGGGGGAATCAGCCCCAGCAGTTCTTC,TRBV19,TRBJ2-1,NA,TRBD1
CASSVQEGVVGYTF,TGTGCCAGCAGCGTACAAGAGGGGGTAGTTGGCTACACCTTC,TRBV9,TRBJ1-2,NA,NA
CASSSGRAPVCTEAFF,TGTGCCAGCAGCTCGGGCAGGGCCCCTGTTTGCACTGAAGCTTTCTTT,TRBV7-2,TRBJ1-1,NA,NA
CASTLSEGAGELFF,TGTGCCAGCACCCTCTCGGAGGGCGCCGGGGAGCTGTTTTTT,TRBV7-2,TRBJ2-2,once,NA
CASGGREVSPLHF,TGTGCCAGCGGAGGAAGGGAGGTTTCACCCCTCCACTTT,TRBV7-2,TRBJ1-6,medium-sized,NA
CATNPRNQPQYF,TGTGCCACCAACCCAAGAAATCAGCCCCAGTACTTC,TRBV28,TRBJ2-5,NA,NA
CSATWTSGYTDTQYF,TGCAGTGCTACCTGGACTAGCGGTTACACAGATACGCAGTATTTT,TRBV20-1,TRBJ2-3,NA,TRBD2
CASSVGTSGSPYEQYF,TGTGCCAGCAGCGTAGGGACTAGCGGGAGCCCCTACGAGCAGTACTTC,TRBV9,TRBJ2-7,medium-sized,TRBD2
CTSSVVPGGAGNTIYF,TGTACCAGCAGCGTAGTGCCAGGGGGCGCTGGAAACACCATATATTTT,TRBV9,TRBJ1-3,NA,TRBD1
CSVAEGLGTQYF,TGCAGCGTTGCGGAGGGGCTGGGGACCCAGTACTTC,TRBV29-1,TRBJ2-5,NA,NA
CSEQGIINEQFF,TGCAGTGAACAGGGGATAATCAATGAGCAGTTCTTC,TRBV20-1,TRBJ2-1,many,TRBD1
CASSQRSPMDTQYF,TGTGCCAGCTCCCAGCGTTCCCCGATGGATACGCAGTATTTT,TRBV18,TRBJ2-3,NA,NA
CASSLTGGAKNIQYF,TGTGCCAGCAGCCTGACAGGGGGCGCCAAAAACATTCAGTACTTC,TRBV7-2,TRBJ2-4,NA,TRBD1
CASSSGNWVSYEQYF,TGTGCCAGCAGTTCAGGCAATTGGGTATCCTACGAGCAGTACTTC,TRBV27,TRBJ2-7,many,NA
CASSVGNRGRRGQETQYF,TGTGCCAGCAGCGTAGGTAACAGGGGGCGACGGGGCCAAGAGACCCAGTACTTC,TRBV9,TRBJ2-5,many,TRBD1
CASSLGSGWNEKLVF,TGTGCCAGCAGCTTAGGGTCGGGGTGGAATGAAAAACTGGTTTTT,TRBV7-2,TRBJ1-4,NA,NA
CASRPGLSSGEQYF,TGTGCCAGCAGGCCGGGACTAAGTTCTGGCGAGCAGTACTTC,TRBV2,TRBJ2-7,once,TRBD2
CASSSGQVYGYTF,TGTGCCAGCAGCAGCGGACAGGTCTATGGCTACACCTTC,TRBV5-6,TRBJ1-2,few,TRBD1
CASSSRLDTGELFF,TGTGCCAGCAGCTCTCGACTCGACACCGGGGAGCTGTTTTTT,TRBV9,TRBJ2-2,many,NA
CASKRNRNTEAFF,TGTGCCAGCAAGAGGAATAGGAACACTGAAGCTTTCTTT,TRBV7-3,TRBJ1-1,NA,NA
CASLQVSGNTIYF,TGTGCCAGCTTACAAGTCTCTGGAAACACCATATATTTT,TRBV18,TRBJ1-3,NA,NA
CASSPRVAGANVLTF,TGTGCCAGCAGTCCTCGGGTTGCTGGGGCCAACGTCCTGACTTTC,TRBV12-3/TRBV12-4,TRBJ2-6,many,NA